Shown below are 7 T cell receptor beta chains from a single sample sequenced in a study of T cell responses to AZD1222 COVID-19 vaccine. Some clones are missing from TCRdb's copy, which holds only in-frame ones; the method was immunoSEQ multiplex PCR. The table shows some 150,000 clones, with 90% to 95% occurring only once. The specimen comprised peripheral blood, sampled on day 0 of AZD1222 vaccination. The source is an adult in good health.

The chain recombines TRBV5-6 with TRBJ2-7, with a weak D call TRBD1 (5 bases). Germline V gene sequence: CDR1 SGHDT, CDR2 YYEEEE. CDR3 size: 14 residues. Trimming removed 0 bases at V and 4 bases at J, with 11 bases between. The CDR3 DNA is TGTGCCAGCAGCTTGGCAGGGAAGGGGTACGAGCAGTACTTC. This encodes CASSLAGKGYEQYF.

The CDR3 DNA sequence: TGTGCCAGCAAACTGTTAACTTATGGCTACACCTTC. Translating it yields CASKLLTYGYTF. The V gene is TRBV2, the J gene TRBJ1-2; D gene ambiguous. The CDR3 runs to 12 residues. Germline CDR1 is SNHLY and CDR2 is FYNNEI. V lost 7 bases to trimming and J lost 5 bases, with 11 bases between them.

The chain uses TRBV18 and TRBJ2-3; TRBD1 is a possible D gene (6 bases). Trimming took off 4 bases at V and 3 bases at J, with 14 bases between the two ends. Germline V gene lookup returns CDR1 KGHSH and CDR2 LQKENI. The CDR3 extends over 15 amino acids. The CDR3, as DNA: TGTGCCAGCTCACTACGGACAGTTCGAACAGATACGCAGTATTTT. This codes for CASSLRTVRTDTQYF.

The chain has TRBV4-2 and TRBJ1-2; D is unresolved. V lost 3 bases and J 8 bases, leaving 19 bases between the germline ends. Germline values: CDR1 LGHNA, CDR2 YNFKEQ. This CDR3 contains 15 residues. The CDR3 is CASSQSPEANGGYTF. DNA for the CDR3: TGTGCCAGCAGCCAGTCCCCTGAGGCGAATGGAGGCTACACCTTC.

CDR3 protein: CASSLEGQETQYF. The CDR3 nucleotides are TGTGCCAGCAGCTTGGAGGGACAAGAGACCCAGTACTTC. The rearrangement uses TRBV5-4 and TRBJ2-5, with D unresolved. V was clipped by 0 bases and J by 2 bases, with 5 bases between them. The CDR3 has 13 residues. CDR1 SGHNT and CDR2 YYREEE come from the germline V gene (reference sequence).

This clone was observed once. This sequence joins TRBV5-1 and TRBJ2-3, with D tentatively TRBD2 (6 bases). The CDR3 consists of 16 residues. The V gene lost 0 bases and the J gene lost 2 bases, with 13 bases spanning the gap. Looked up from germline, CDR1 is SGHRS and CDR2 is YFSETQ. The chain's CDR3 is CASSLADGSPTDTQYF. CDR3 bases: TGCGCCAGCAGCTTGGCCGACGGGAGTCCCACAGATACGCAGTATTTT.

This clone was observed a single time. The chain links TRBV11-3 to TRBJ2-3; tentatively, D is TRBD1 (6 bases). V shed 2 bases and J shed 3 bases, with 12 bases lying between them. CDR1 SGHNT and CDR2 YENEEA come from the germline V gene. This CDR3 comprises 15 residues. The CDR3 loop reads CASSLRGIITDTQYF. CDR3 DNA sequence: TGTGCCAGCAGCTTAAGGGGGATTATTACAGATACGCAGTATTTT.